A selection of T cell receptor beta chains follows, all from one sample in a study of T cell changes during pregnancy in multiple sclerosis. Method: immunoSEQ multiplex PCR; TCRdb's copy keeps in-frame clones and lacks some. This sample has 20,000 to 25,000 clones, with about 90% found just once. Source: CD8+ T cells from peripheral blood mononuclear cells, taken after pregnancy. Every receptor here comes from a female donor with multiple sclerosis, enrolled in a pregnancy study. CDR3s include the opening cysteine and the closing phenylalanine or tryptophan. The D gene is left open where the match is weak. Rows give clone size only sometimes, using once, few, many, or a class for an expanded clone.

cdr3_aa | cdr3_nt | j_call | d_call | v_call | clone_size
CASSPSGGSWYNEQFF | TGTGCCAGCAGCCCCTCGGGGGGGAGCTGGTACAATGAGCAGTTCTTC | TRBJ2-1 | NA | TRBV21-1 | NA
CASSLAGGASGRGRYF | TGTGCCAGCAGCTTAGCTGGTGGGGCGAGCGGGAGGGGTCGGTACTTC | TRBJ2-7 | TRBD2 | TRBV11-2 | NA
CASSYIGGNYGYTF | TGTGCCAGCAGTTACATCGGGGGGAACTATGGCTACACCTTC | TRBJ1-2 | NA | TRBV6-5 | NA
CASSLRLVGGGDTQYF | TGTGCCAGTAGTCTCCGACTAGTGGGAGGGGGAGATACGCAGTATTTT | TRBJ2-3 | NA | TRBV19 | NA
CASSPTSRFPSYEQYF | TGTGCCAGCAGTCCCACCTCTAGATTCCCCTCCTACGAGCAGTACTTC | TRBJ2-7 | NA | TRBV27 | NA
CASSPTSGVTDTQYF | TGTGCCAGCAGCCCTACTAGCGGAGTCACAGATACGCAGTATTTT | TRBJ2-3 | TRBD2 | TRBV5-6 | NA
CASSFYANEQFF | TGTGCCAGCAGCTTCTATGCGAATGAGCAGTTCTTC | TRBJ2-1 | NA | TRBV5-5 | NA
CAWSAGAGGWTYNEQFF | TGTGCCTGGAGTGCGGGAGCGGGAGGATGGACCTACAATGAGCAGTTCTTC | TRBJ2-1 | TRBD2 | TRBV30 | NA
CASSLDGWGGVNTEAFF | TGTGCCAGCAGCTTAGATGGGTGGGGGGGGGTGAACACTGAAGCTTTCTTT | TRBJ1-1 | NA | TRBV11-2 | NA
CASSPRLALGNEQFF | TGTGCCAGCAGCCCCCGACTAGCGTTGGGCAATGAGCAGTTCTTC | TRBJ2-1 | TRBD2 | TRBV7-2 | NA
CASSWLSGFGTDTQYF | TGTGCCAGCAGCTGGCTTAGCGGCTTTGGCACAGATACGCAGTATTTT | TRBJ2-3 | NA | TRBV5-5 | NA
CASSLRGTSYNEQFF | TGCGCCAGCAGCTTGAGGGGGACCTCCTACAATGAGCAGTTCTTC | TRBJ2-1 | NA | TRBV5-1 | NA
CASSQEGGAQIATDEQYF | TGCGCCAGCAGCCAAGAAGGAGGAGCCCAAATAGCGACGGACGAGCAGTACTTC | TRBJ2-7 | NA | TRBV4-3 | NA
CASSPRPFSLADEQYF | TGTGCCAGCAGCCCGCGCCCCTTTTCGCTAGCCGACGAGCAGTACTTC | TRBJ2-7 | NA | TRBV7-2 | NA
CAQGQLLNTEAFF | TGTGCCCAGGGACAGTTACTGAACACTGAAGCTTTCTTT | TRBJ1-1 | TRBD1 | TRBV6-1 | few
CASSQRLAILHEQFF | TGTGCCAGCAGCCAAAGACTAGCGATTTTACATGAGCAGTTCTTC | TRBJ2-1 | TRBD2 | TRBV13 | NA
CASSLGQGYGYTF | TGTGCCAGCAGTTTAGGACAGGGGTATGGCTACACCTTC | TRBJ1-2 | TRBD1 | TRBV27 | NA
CASSIDRAGPTDTQYF | TGTGCCAGTAGTATAGATCGAGCGGGCCCCACAGATACGCAGTATTTT | TRBJ2-3 | NA | TRBV19 | NA
CASSYRGGRFFYGYTF | TGTGCCAGCAGTTACAGGGGGGGGCGCTTCTTCTATGGCTACACCTTC | TRBJ1-2 | NA | TRBV6-5 | NA
CASSQNRFLNTEAFF | TGCGCCAGCAGCCAAAACAGGTTTTTGAACACTGAAGCTTTCTTT | TRBJ1-1 | NA | TRBV4-3 | NA
CASSDSTGGGTEAFF | TGTGCCAGCAGTGACTCGACAGGGGGCGGCACTGAAGCTTTCTTT | TRBJ1-1 | TRBD1 | TRBV6-4 | few
CASSRGVGGDTQYF | TGTGCCAGCAGTCGTGGGGTAGGGGGAGATACGCAGTATTTT | TRBJ2-3 | NA | TRBV6-4 | NA
CASSRFYGNTIYF | TGTGCCAGCTCGAGGTTCTATGGAAACACCATATATTTT | TRBJ1-3 | NA | TRBV27 | NA
CASAKGGLYYGYTF | TGTGCCAGCGCAAAGGGGGGACTATACTATGGCTACACCTTC | TRBJ1-2 | NA | TRBV27 | NA
CASRLMASGRVYEQYF | TGTGCCAGCAGACTAATGGCTAGCGGGAGGGTGTACGAGCAGTACTTC | TRBJ2-7 | TRBD2 | TRBV27 | NA
CASSDRGSFNEQYF | TGTGCCAGCAGCGACCGCGGGAGCTTCAACGAGCAGTACTTC | TRBJ2-7 | TRBD2 | TRBV7-2 | NA
CASSLYQGAPTEAFF | TGTGCCAGCAGTTTATATCAGGGGGCGCCCACTGAAGCTTTCTTT | TRBJ1-1 | TRBD1 | TRBV27 | few
CASSLVGLAYEQYF | TGTGCCAGCAGCTTAGTGGGCCTCGCCTACGAGCAGTACTTC | TRBJ2-7 | NA | TRBV7-9 | NA
CASSPNRREADTQYF | TGCGCCAGCAGCCCAAACAGGAGGGAAGCAGATACGCAGTATTTT | TRBJ2-3 | NA | TRBV5-1 | NA
CASSPGLSQETQYF | TGTGCCAGCAGCCCGGGACTAAGCCAAGAGACCCAGTACTTC | TRBJ2-5 | TRBD2 | TRBV14 | NA
CASRKGEETQYF | TGTGCCAGCAGAAAGGGGGAAGAGACCCAGTACTTC | TRBJ2-5 | NA | TRBV27 | NA
CASSESPPAYQETQYF | TGTGCCAGCAGTGAGAGCCCTCCAGCGTACCAAGAGACCCAGTACTTC | TRBJ2-5 | NA | TRBV6-1 | once
CASSNQLEGTVEQFF | TGTGCCAGCAGCAATCAACTAGAGGGCACAGTTGAGCAGTTCTTC | TRBJ2-1 | NA | TRBV5-4 | NA
CASSADRDYGYTF | TGTGCCAGCAGTGCGGACAGAGACTATGGCTACACCTTC | TRBJ1-2 | NA | TRBV6-6 | once
CASSVDGGGYGYTF | TGTGCCAGCAGCGTAGATGGGGGCGGCTATGGCTACACCTTC | TRBJ1-2 | NA | TRBV9 | NA
CASSPLSGTGDDEQYF | TGTGCCAGCAGCCCATTAAGCGGGACAGGGGACGACGAGCAGTACTTC | TRBJ2-7 | TRBD1 | TRBV4-2 | NA
CASSVGRGAPYYGYTF | TGTGCCAGCAGCGTCGGGAGGGGAGCCCCTTACTATGGCTACACCTTC | TRBJ1-2 | NA | TRBV9 | NA
CASSPYGGPGELFF | TGCGCCAGCAGCCCTTACGGGGGGCCTGGGGAGCTGTTTTTT | TRBJ2-2 | NA | TRBV5-1 | NA
CASSLHWKGGQGETQYF | TGCGCCAGCAGCCTCCATTGGAAAGGAGGGCAGGGTGAGACCCAGTACTTC | TRBJ2-5 | NA | TRBV4-1 | NA
CASSPRQRFGNTIYF | TGTGCCAGCTCACCACGACAGAGGTTTGGAAACACCATATATTTT | TRBJ1-3 | NA | TRBV18 | NA
CASSLAKREGSGEQYF | TGCGCCAGCAGCTTAGCCAAGCGGGAGGGCAGCGGCGAGCAGTACTTC | TRBJ2-7 | TRBD2 | TRBV5-1 | NA
CASSPRAHEQYF | TGTGCCAGCAGCCCCAGGGCCCACGAGCAGTACTTC | TRBJ2-7 | NA | TRBV5-5 | NA
CASSFDIGANVLTF | TGTGCCAGCAGCTTCGACATTGGGGCCAACGTCCTGACTTTC | TRBJ2-6 | NA | TRBV28 | NA
CAWSSTGPYEQYF | TGTGCCTGGAGTTCGACAGGCCCTTACGAGCAGTACTTC | TRBJ2-7 | NA | TRBV30 | NA
CASSPGTSDPQYF | TGTGCCAGCAGCCCCGGGACTAGCGACCCCCAGTACTTC | TRBJ2-5 | TRBD2 | TRBV7-6 | NA
CASIPRYRPYGYTF | TGTGCCAGCATCCCGAGGTACCGGCCCTATGGCTACACCTTC | TRBJ1-2 | NA | TRBV5-6 | NA
CASSWTPDSHYEQYF | TGTGCCAGCAGCTGGACACCGGACAGCCATTACGAGCAGTACTTC | TRBJ2-7 | NA | TRBV7-9 | once
CASSIGSGIYNEQFF | TGTGCCAGTAGTATCGGTAGCGGGATCTACAATGAGCAGTTCTTC | TRBJ2-1 | TRBD2 | TRBV19 | NA
CASSSGQGQETQYF | TGTGCCAGCAGTTCCGGACAGGGCCAAGAGACCCAGTACTTC | TRBJ2-5 | TRBD1 | TRBV27 | NA
CASSLGQGGTEAFF | TGTGCCAGCAGTCTCGGACAGGGAGGGACTGAAGCTTTCTTT | TRBJ1-1 | TRBD1 | TRBV6-5 | medium-sized
CASRDSGTYEQYF | TGCGCCAGCAGGGATAGCGGGACCTACGAGCAGTACTTC | TRBJ2-7 | TRBD2 | TRBV5-1 | NA
CASSQGVTGDGNQPQHF | TGTGCCAGCAGCCAGGGGGTGACAGGGGACGGCAATCAGCCCCAGCATTTT | TRBJ1-5 | TRBD1 | TRBV13 | few
CASSLGFPWGDTEAFF | TGCGCCAGCAGCTTGGGATTCCCTTGGGGGGACACTGAAGCTTTCTTT | TRBJ1-1 | NA | TRBV5-1 | NA